The source of this T cell receptor (beta chain) is a study of cytomegalovirus exposure and HLA in healthy donors (dated by TCRdb to 2017 to 2019). For the study in its entirety: According to an earlier analysis of 550 to 750 of the donors, 150 million to 200 million T cells yielded 95 million to 140 million unique TCR beta sequences and less than 300 Gb of sequence data. A later analysis re-examined previously published TCR beta repertoires from several hundred donors and added high-resolution HLA genotyping to investigate patterns of TCR occurrence. All discovery cohort repertoires had been generated on a single sequencing platform. Along with the roughly 710-subject first cohort, a separate validation cohort of over a hundred different subjects was used. Among roughly 400 genotyped donors of the cohort, an average of approximately 200,000 unique TCR beta nucleotide sequences was sequenced per donor, of which roughly 17% were non-productive. Roughly five DR-DQ haplotypes were treated as single units for association and clustering because of strong linkage in the cohort. The study profiled the T cell repertoires of 500 to 800 subjects by immunosequencing and related them to cytomegalovirus serostatus. The genetic ancestry cluster associated with self-reported Caucasian donors included 81% of the approximately 410 genotyped donors. A later genetic analysis used genome-wide SNP genotypes for about three fifths of the 666 donors, treating that subset as a discovery cohort. Donor age, sex, ethnicity and CMV serostatus were collected together with the repertoire data. An early release that covered fewer than 800 HLA-typed donors contained approximately 300 gigabases of sequencing data and tens of millions of unique TCR sequences. HLA typing covered class I and class II loci at four-digit resolution. To predict cytomegalovirus infection status, the study combined high-throughput TCR immunosequencing, statistical association of individual TCRs with disease status, and machine learning. Rather than using new phenotypic data, the later analysis identified candidate immune exposures from TCR beta sequences and from how often those sequences occurred across donors. Typing coverage varied by locus: roughly 620-640 donors for A, B, C, DRB1 and DQB1; about 520 for DQA1; nearly 610 for DPA1; 400 to 480 for DPB1. The study aimed to test whether cataloging public T cell receptors could reveal signatures of past pathogen exposure. In an earlier analysis of 587 of the donors, high-throughput TCR beta sequencing was used to judge whether each TCR beta V gene segment behaved as functional or pseudogenic.

Comments on this clone: Its antigen is unknown. Within one base of it there is no much larger clone, and no base qualities were kept.

What the research found in general, with its limitations: In this cohort, only TCR beta chains were sequenced, and detectable features were limited by the absence of alpha or paired-chain data. Linkage disequilibrium might explain the correlated functional status among segregating V segments, but an unknown experimental factor could not be excluded. The earlier analysis of about 600 of the donors excluded roughly 17 rarely observed V segments, including chromosome 9 orphons, because counts were too low. When HLA alleles, especially DR and DQ, strongly co-occurred, TCR associations were difficult to assign to individual alleles. A further reported finding was that TCR beta sequences accurately predicted the HLA-A and HLA-B alleles for most subjects in the first cohort. The study gave a list of about 160 TCR beta chains associated with cytomegalovirus. The authors suggested that the approach could potentially be generalized to other disease states and immunological phenotypes. In an earlier analysis of some 540 of the donors, most TCR beta V segments appeared in productive rearrangements about 87% or about 30% of the time, broadly matching IMGT annotations. A few of the identified cytomegalovirus-associated TCR beta chains were confirmed in vitro to be specific for cytomegalovirus antigens. The classifier was reported to diagnose cytomegalovirus status with high specificity and sensitivity in both the original and validation cohorts. Most TCR sequences were observed very rarely across donors, whereas some public TCRs were present in many individuals. The presence/absence analyses assumed that sequencing depth was roughly uniform across donors, and that assumption may not be true. A cluster of highly shared sequence variants was judged likely to be a technical artifact of the sequencing pipeline. For the cohort, immune exposure information was limited to CMV serostatus. Because HLA typing was missing for some donors at each locus, association tests included only the typed subset. A later analysis found that most CMV-associated TCR beta chains appeared HLA-restricted, with HLA associations seemingly driven largely by CMV exposure. An association between a missense DCLRE1C variant and V-gene and J-gene trimming of TCR beta chains was found in a later genetic analysis and replicated in an independent cohort. A later analysis found that TCR association rates varied across HLA loci, with DRB1 alleles showing the most associated TCRs and HLA-C alleles the fewest. A later analysis associated approximately 17,000 TCR beta sequences with specific HLA alleles at a false discovery rate of 0.05. A later analysis reported that several top co-occurrence clusters appeared linked to parvovirus B19, influenza, CMV and Epstein-Barr virus. In a later analysis, HLA-associated TCR beta chains were found to be more clonally expanded and to have lower generation probabilities than equally common non-associated chains. A later genetic analysis reported fewer N-insertions in productive TCRs among donors in an Asian-associated ancestry cluster than the roughly 700-donor mean.

Library construction relied on the immunoSEQ multiplex PCR assay. For the multiplex PCR, a mixture combining 60 forward primers for TCR Vbeta segments and 13 reverse primers for TCR Jbeta segments was used. Amplification of the CDR3 region of rearranged TCR beta genes was performed with a multiplex PCR assay on genomic DNA. The amplified TCR beta libraries were sequenced on the Illumina HiSeq System as 87-base-pair reads. The study's own analysis went as follows. In a later analysis, tens of millions of unique TCR beta chains were counted across the 500 to 850 repertoires, and about 9.9 million of these chains were shared by at least two donors. To remove PCR and sequencing errors, raw reads were error-corrected and collapsed into unique sequences using a nearest-neighbor algorithm that merged closely related sequences. Alignment of CDR3 sequences to IMGT reference sequences was used to assign V, D and J gene segments. Each retained sequence needed at least a six-nucleotide match to both a V gene segment and a J gene segment. Rearrangements were classified as productive when the CDR3 lacked stop codons and remained in frame with V and J, and all other rearrangements were classified as non-productive. Following IMGT convention, CDR3 was defined as the stretch from the second conserved V-encoded cysteine to the conserved J-encoded phenylalanine. Sequences without an unambiguous match to a single V gene segment were excluded from the earlier analysis of approximately 600 of the donors. In an earlier analysis of approximately 550 of the donors, V segments were called functional above 56.7% productive rearrangements and were called segregating when the between-donor standard deviation exceeded 5%. A statistical classification framework was built to diagnose cytomegalovirus status from the catalog of TCR beta chain sequences. A later analysis assigned V and J genes by comparing TCR nucleotide sequences with IMGT/GENE-DB human TR gene sequences. Using the TCRdist pipeline, a later analysis assigned CDR3 sequences along with most-parsimonious VDJ recombination scenarios. A later analysis defined each TCR beta chain by its CDR3 amino acid sequence plus V-gene family, and excluded reads lacking a unique V-gene family. As a way to deal with suspected cross-contamination and a sequencing artifact, a later analysis dropped roughly 600 nucleotide sequences that were highly shared and had low generation probability. For each public chain, a later analysis derived a clonal expansion index from normalized ranks of inferred template counts within each repertoire. A later analysis computed generation probabilities with a VDJ recombination model fitted to out-of-frame rearrangements, and checked the results against IGoR. In a later analysis, hypergeometric tests were used to score TCR-TCR, TCR-HLA and TCR-CMV co-occurrence, with a repertoire-size bias correction applied to TCR pairs. A later analysis estimated false discovery rates by permuting HLA or CMV assignments 20 times. In a later analysis, co-occurring TCRs were grouped with DBSCAN, and TCRdist sequence similarity was added when clustering was performed within HLA-allele-positive subsets. Repertoires with fewer than 30,000 or more than 120,000 public chains were left out of co-occurrence clustering, as were a handful of repertoires with anomalous nucleotide sharing. The clones in this table, taken by TCRdb from immuneACCESS, are in-frame only. Not every clone is retained; where verified, under half of the shortfall comes from an unresolved V gene, and the cause of the rest is unknown. For V, J and clone size, that table is used; D and trimming come from the DNA. For this sample the table gives some 270,000 clones, of which 80% were detected only once. The biggest ten clones account for over 0.3% of the sample.

The cohort comprised fewer than 700 healthy bone marrow donors. At the time of sampling, every cohort member was nominally healthy, though immune exposures that went unrecorded were likely present. The donor tested CMV seronegative, placing the donor among the 350 or so seronegative members of the cohort. A peripheral blood sample was collected from each donor, and TCR beta sequencing was performed on peripheral blood mononuclear cells. The Qiagen DNeasy Blood Extraction Kit was used to extract genomic DNA from the blood cell samples. Material: PBMCs. This sequence was found in a girl aged 2 to 10 in good health and CMV-seronegative.

The CDR3 corresponds to CASRDSSTGELFF. The sequenced DNA is TGTGCCAGCAGGGACAGTTCGACCGGGGAGCTGTTTTTT. Here the chain combines TRBV7-3 and TRBJ2-2; the D segment could be TRBD1, given 6 matching bases. CDR1 SGHTA and CDR2 FQGTGA were looked up in the germline V gene. The CDR3 sequence holds 13 residues, the cysteine and phenylalanine included. The kept DNA is CDR3 alone, 39 bases in frame from the first base. The junction shows trimming of 6 bases on V and 5 bases on J, plus 10 bases between the germline ends. Reference TRBV7-3 and TRBJ2-2 proteins supply the regions before and after the CDR3; the full variable domain is: GAGVSQTPSNKVTEKGKYVELRCDPISGHTALYWYRQSLGQGPEFLIYFQGTGAADDSGLPNDRFFAVRPEGSVSTLKIQRTERGDSAVYLCASRDSSTGELFFGEGSRLTVL.